These T cell receptor beta chains were read from a single sample in a study of T cell responses to AZD1222 COVID-19 vaccine. Profiling relied on immunoSEQ multiplex PCR, and the TCRdb table lists in-frame clones only, not all of them. This repertoire shows about 120,000 clones, around nine tenths found once; its top ten account for roughly 2.4%. Sequences were derived from peripheral blood, sampled on day 0 of AZD1222 vaccination. These receptors were obtained from an adult in good health. The CDR3 runs from the conserved cysteine through the conserved F or W. A D gene is named only where the DNA matches it firmly. Clone size is shown for a subset of rows, as once, few, many or a class of expanded clone.

cdr3_length,clone_size,v_call,d_call,j_call,cdr3_nt,cdr3_aa
15,once,TRBV19,-,TRBJ2-1,TGTGCCACAATCTCGGGCGTGGGCTCCTACAATGAGCAGTTCTTC,CATISGVGSYNEQFF
15,-,TRBV2,-,TRBJ1-5,TGTGCCAGCAGTTTGCAGGGGATAGTGGGTCAGCCCCAGCATTTT,CASSLQGIVGQPQHF
16,-,TRBV9,TRBD2,TRBJ2-7,TGTGCCAGCAGCGTAGCCGGCGCGGGAGGAGCCTACGAGCAGTACTTC,CASSVAGAGGAYEQYF
15,once,TRBV11-3,TRBD1,TRBJ2-7,TGTGCCAGCAGCTTAGGGGGACAGGGCCCCTACGAGCAGTACTTC,CASSLGGQGPYEQYF
14,-,TRBV28,TRBD2,TRBJ2-5,TGTGCCAGCAGTCCCGGGGGGTTACAAGAGACCCAGTACTTC,CASSPGGLQETQYF
17,-,TRBV30,TRBD1,TRBJ1-1,TGTGCCTGGAGACCAACCGGGACAGGGCGGGGAGGCACTGAAGCTTTCTTT,CAWRPTGTGRGGTEAFF
13,-,TRBV18,-,TRBJ2-7,TGTGCCAGCTCACCGGGGACAACTTCCGAGCAGTACTTC,CASSPGTTSEQYF
13,few,TRBV19,-,TRBJ1-1,TGTGCCAGTAAAGACCCAGCGGACACTGAAGCTTTCTTT,CASKDPADTEAFF
18,once,TRBV4-1,TRBD1,TRBJ2-5,TGCGCCAGCAGCCATAATGGACAGGGGAAAGGGTACCAAGAGACCCAGTACTTC,CASSHNGQGKGYQETQYF
19,-,TRBV9,-,TRBJ2-6,TGTGCCAGCAGCGTAGGAAGGGGCGCCCCAGGCTCTGGGGCCAACGTCCTGACTTTC,CASSVGRGAPGSGANVLTF
13,-,TRBV11-2,-,TRBJ2-7,TGTGCCAGCAGCCTCGGGGTCTTCTACGAGCAGTACTTC,CASSLGVFYEQYF
13,-,TRBV10-1,-,TRBJ2-5,TGCGCCAGCAGTGAGTCGGTGAGGGAGACCCAGTACTTC,CASSESVRETQYF
15,-,TRBV5-1,-,TRBJ1-3,TGCGCCAGCAGCTTGGGACAATCCTCTGGAAACACCATATATTTT,CASSLGQSSGNTIYF
13,-,TRBV10-3,TRBD2,TRBJ2-5,TGTGCCATCAAGCAGGCGGGAGGAGAGACCCAGTACTTC,CAIKQAGGETQYF
13,-,TRBV20-1,TRBD1,TRBJ1-2,TGCAGTGCTAGTTTGGGACAGGGCGTTGGCTACACCTTC,CSASLGQGVGYTF
12,-,TRBV15,-,TRBJ1-1,TGTGCCACCAGCCTGGGAGGGACAGAAGCTTTCTTT,CATSLGGTEAFF
16,-,TRBV27,-,TRBJ1-1,TGTGCCAGCAGCTTTTACCCGGGACGGCTGAACACTGAAGCTTTCTTT,CASSFYPGRLNTEAFF
16,-,TRBV10-3,TRBD2,TRBJ2-2,TGTGCCAACTCGGGACTAGCGGCTGAGAACACCGGGGAGCTGTTTTTT,CANSGLAAENTGELFF
17,-,TRBV28,-,TRBJ2-1,TGTGCCAGCAGTTTTGGTATTTGGGGACCCTCCTACAATGAGCAGTTCTTC,CASSFGIWGPSYNEQFF
15,-,TRBV6-5,TRBD1,TRBJ2-7,TGTGCCAGCAGTTTGGGACAGGCCCCAGCCTACGAGCAGTACTTC,CASSLGQAPAYEQYF
14,-,TRBV18,-,TRBJ1-1,TGTGCCAGCTCCGGCGGGGGGATGAACACTGAAGCTTTCTTT,CASSGGGMNTEAFF
16,-,TRBV11-3,TRBD2,TRBJ2-1,TGTGCCAGCAGCCCTGGGACTAGCGGGAGAGAAGATGAGCAGTTCTTC,CASSPGTSGREDEQFF
15,-,TRBV6-1,-,TRBJ1-4,TGTGCCAGCAGTGAAAGGTCCTGGGGTAATGAAAAACTGTTTTTT,CASSERSWGNEKLFF
16,-,TRBV3-1/TRBV3-2,TRBD1,TRBJ2-7,TGTGCCAGCAGCCGAAGTCCCGGGACAGGGGGCGGTGAGCAGTACTTC,CASSRSPGTGGGEQYF
14,-,TRBV5-4,-,TRBJ2-5,TGTGCCAGCAGCTTGGACGGCGGTGGAGAGACCCAGTACTTC,CASSLDGGGETQYF
15,few,TRBV3-1/TRBV3-2,TRBD2,TRBJ2-1,TGTGCCAGCAGCCTTAGCGGGAGAAGGTACAATGAGCAGTTCTTC,CASSLSGRRYNEQFF
11,-,TRBV7-9,-,TRBJ1-1,TGTGCCAGCAGCTTACAGGGAAAAGCTTTCTTT,CASSLQGKAFF
15,-,TRBV5-4,-,TRBJ1-1,TGTGCCAGCAGCTTGACGAGCGGGGTGTACACTGAAGCTTTCTTT,CASSLTSGVYTEAFF
15,-,TRBV28,-,TRBJ1-5,TGTGCCAGCAGTTTAGGGTCGGGGGTTTGGCAGCCCCAGCATTTT,CASSLGSGVWQPQHF
11,-,TRBV29-1,-,TRBJ2-1,TGCAGCGCCACAGTCGGCAATGAGCAGTTCTTC,CSATVGNEQFF
15,once,TRBV15,-,TRBJ2-3,TGTGCCACCAGCTCGCAGGGGGGAGGCACAGATACGCAGTATTTT,CATSSQGGGTDTQYF
13,-,TRBV6-5,TRBD1,TRBJ1-3,TGTGCCAGTATGGGGACAGGGAGAAACACCATATATTTT,CASMGTGRNTIYF
15,-,TRBV3-1/TRBV3-2,TRBD2,TRBJ2-5,TGTGCCAGCAGCCCCCGCGGGAGGGACCAAGAGACCCAGTACTTC,CASSPRGRDQETQYF
14,-,TRBV30,TRBD2,TRBJ2-7,TGTGCCTGTTACGGGACTAGCGCTCCCTACGAGCAGTACTTC,CACYGTSAPYEQYF
15,few,TRBV6-2/TRBV6-3,TRBD1,TRBJ1-5,TGTGCCAGCAGTTATGAGGGGACAGCGAATCAGCCCCAGCATTTT,CASSYEGTANQPQHF
19,once,TRBV27,TRBD1,TRBJ1-5,TGTGCCAGCAGCCCGTCTGGCCGGGACAGGGGCTCCAGCAATCAGCCCCAGCATTTT,CASSPSGRDRGSSNQPQHF
13,-,TRBV5-4,-,TRBJ1-1,TGTGCCAGCCACAGGGTCGGAAACACTGAAGCTTTCTTT,CASHRVGNTEAFF
12,few,TRBV30,-,TRBJ2-7,TGTGCCTGGAGTACCCCCCTGGGCGAGCAGTACTTC,CAWSTPLGEQYF